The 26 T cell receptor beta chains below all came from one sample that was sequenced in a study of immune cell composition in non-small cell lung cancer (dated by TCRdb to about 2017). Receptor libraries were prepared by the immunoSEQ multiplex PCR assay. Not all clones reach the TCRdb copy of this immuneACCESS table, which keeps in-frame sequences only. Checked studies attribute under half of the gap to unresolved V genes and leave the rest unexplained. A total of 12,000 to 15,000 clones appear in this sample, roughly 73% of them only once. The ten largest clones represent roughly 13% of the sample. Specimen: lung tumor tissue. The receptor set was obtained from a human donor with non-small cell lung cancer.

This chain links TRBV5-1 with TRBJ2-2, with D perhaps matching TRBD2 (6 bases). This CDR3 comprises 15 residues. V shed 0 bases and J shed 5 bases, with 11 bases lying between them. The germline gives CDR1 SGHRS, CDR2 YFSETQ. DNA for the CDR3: TGCGCCAGCAGCTTGGCCGGGGGAATTACCGGGGAGCTGTTTTTT. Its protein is CASSLAGGITGELFF.

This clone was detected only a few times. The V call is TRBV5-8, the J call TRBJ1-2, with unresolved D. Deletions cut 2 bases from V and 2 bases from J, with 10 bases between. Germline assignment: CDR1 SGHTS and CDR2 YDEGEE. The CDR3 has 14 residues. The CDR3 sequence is CASSLTDTNYGYTF. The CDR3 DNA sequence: TGTGCCAGCAGCTTAACTGACACCAACTATGGCTACACCTTC.

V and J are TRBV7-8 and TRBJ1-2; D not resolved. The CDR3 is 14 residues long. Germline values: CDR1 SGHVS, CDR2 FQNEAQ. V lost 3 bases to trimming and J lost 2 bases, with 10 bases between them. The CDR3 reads CASSFGESNYGYTF. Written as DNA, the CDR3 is TGTGCCAGCAGCTTCGGAGAAAGCAACTATGGCTACACCTTC.

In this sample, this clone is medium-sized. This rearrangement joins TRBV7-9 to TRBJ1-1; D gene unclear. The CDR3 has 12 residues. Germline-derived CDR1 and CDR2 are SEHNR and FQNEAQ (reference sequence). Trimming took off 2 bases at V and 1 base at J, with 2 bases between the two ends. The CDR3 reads CASSLQNTEAFF. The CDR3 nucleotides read TGTGCCAGCAGCTTACAGAACACTGAAGCTTTCTTT. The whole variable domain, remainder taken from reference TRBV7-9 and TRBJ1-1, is DTGVSQNPRHKITKRGQNVTFRCDPISEHNRLYWYRQTLGQGPEFLTYFQNEAQLEKSRLLSDRFSAERPKGSFSTLEIQRTEQGDSAMYLCASSLQNTEAFFGQGTRLTVV.

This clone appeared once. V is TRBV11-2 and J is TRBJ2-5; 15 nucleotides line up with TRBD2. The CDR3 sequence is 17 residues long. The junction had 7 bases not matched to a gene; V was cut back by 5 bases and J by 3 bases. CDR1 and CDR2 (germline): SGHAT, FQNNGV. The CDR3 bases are TGTGCCAGCAGCACCGGACTAGCGGGGGGGCCCAAAGAGACCCAGTACTTC. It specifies CASSTGLAGGPKETQYF.

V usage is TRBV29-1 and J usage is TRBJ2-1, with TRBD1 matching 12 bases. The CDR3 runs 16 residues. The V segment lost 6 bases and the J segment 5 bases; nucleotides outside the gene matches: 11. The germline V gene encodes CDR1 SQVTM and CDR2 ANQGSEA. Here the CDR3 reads CSVTWGTGGFDNEQFF. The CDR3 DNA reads TGCAGCGTCACCTGGGGGACAGGGGGCTTCGACAATGAGCAGTTCTTC.

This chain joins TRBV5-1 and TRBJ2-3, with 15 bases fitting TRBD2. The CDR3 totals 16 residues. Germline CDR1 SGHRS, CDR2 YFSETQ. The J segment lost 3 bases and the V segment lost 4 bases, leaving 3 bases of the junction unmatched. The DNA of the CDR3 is TGCGCCAGCAGCCCGGGGACTAGCGGGAGGACAGATACGCAGTATTTT. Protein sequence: CASSPGTSGRTDTQYF.

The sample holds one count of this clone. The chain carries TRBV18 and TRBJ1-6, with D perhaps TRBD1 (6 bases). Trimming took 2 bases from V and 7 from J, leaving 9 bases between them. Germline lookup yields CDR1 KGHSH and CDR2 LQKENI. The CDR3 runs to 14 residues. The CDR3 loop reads CASSPGGKNSPLHF. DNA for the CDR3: TGTGCCAGCTCACCAGGGGGCAAGAATTCACCCCTCCACTTT.

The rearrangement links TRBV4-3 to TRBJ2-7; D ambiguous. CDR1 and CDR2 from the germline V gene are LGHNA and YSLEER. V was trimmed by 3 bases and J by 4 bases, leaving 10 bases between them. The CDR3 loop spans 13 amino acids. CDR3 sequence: CASSHTYSYEQYF. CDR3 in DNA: TGCGCCAGCAGCCACACTTATTCGTACGAGCAGTACTTC.

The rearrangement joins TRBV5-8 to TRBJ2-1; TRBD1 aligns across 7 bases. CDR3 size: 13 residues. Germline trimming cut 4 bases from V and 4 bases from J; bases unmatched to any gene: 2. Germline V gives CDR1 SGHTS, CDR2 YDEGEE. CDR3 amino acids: CASSQDRYNEQFF. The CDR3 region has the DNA TGTGCCAGCAGCCAGGACAGGTACAATGAGCAGTTCTTC.

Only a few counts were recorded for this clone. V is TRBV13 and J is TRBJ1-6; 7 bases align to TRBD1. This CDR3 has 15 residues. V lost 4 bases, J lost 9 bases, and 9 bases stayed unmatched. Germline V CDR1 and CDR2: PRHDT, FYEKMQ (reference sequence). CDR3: CASSSQGMAGSPLHF. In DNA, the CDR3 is TGTGCCAGCAGCTCACAGGGGATGGCAGGTTCACCCCTCCACTTT.

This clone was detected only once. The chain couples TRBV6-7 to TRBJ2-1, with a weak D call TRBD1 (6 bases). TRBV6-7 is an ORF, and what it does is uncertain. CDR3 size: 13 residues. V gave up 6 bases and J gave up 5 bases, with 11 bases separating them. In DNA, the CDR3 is TGTGCCAGCAGCTCTCAGGGGAACAATGAGCAGTTCTTC. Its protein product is CASSSQGNNEQFF.

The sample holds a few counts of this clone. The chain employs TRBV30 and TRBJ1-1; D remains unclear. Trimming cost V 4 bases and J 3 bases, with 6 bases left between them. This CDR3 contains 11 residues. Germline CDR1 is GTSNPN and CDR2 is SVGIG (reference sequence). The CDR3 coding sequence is TGTGCCTGGAAGCAGGACACTGAAGCTTTCTTT. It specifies CAWKQDTEAFF. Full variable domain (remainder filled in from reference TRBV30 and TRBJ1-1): SQTIHQWPATLVQPVGSPLSLECTVEGTSNPNLYWYRQAAGRGLQLLFYSVGIGQISSEVPQNLSASRPQDRQFILSSKKLLLSDSGFYLCAWKQDTEAFFGQGTRLTVV.

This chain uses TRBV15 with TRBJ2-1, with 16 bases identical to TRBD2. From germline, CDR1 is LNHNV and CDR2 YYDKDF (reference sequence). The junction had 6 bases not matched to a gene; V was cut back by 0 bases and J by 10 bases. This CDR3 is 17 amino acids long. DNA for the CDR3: TGTGCCACCAGCAGAGAGGGACTAGCGGGGGGGAGAGTGGAGCAGTTCTTC. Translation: CATSREGLAGGRVEQFF.

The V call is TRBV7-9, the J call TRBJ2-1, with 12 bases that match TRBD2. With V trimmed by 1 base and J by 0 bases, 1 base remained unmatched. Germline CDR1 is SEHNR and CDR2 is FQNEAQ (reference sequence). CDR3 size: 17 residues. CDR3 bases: TGTGCCAGCAGCTTAGGGACTAGCGGGAACTCCTACAATGAGCAGTTCTTC. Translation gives CASSLGTSGNSYNEQFF.

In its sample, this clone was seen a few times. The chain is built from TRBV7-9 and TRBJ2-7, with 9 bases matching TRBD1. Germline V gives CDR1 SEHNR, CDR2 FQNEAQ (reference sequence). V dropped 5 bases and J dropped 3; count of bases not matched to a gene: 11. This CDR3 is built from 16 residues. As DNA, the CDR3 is TGTGCCAGCAGCCCTACCTCCGGGACAGGGAGCTACGAGCAGTACTTC. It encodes CASSPTSGTGSYEQYF.

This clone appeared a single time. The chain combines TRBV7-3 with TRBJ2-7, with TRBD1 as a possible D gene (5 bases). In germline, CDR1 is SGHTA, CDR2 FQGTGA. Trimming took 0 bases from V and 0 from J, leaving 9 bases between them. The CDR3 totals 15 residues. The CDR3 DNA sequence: TGTGCCAGCAGCTTAACTACAGGACCCTCCTACGAGCAGTACTTC. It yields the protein CASSLTTGPSYEQYF.

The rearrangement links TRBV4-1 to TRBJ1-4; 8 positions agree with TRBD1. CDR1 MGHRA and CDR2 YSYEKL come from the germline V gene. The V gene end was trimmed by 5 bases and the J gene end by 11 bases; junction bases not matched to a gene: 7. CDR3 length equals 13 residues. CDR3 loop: CASSFGQGGKLFF. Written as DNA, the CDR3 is TGCGCCAGCAGCTTTGGACAGGGCGGTAAACTGTTTTTT.

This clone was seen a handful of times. CDR3 protein: CASTDQGSGYGYTF. CDR3 sequence (DNA): TGTGCCAGTACCGACCAGGGATCGGGCTATGGCTACACCTTC. The chain joins TRBV19 to TRBJ1-2, with D perhaps TRBD1 (5 bases). Germline V gene lookup returns CDR1 LNHDA and CDR2 SQIVND (reference sequence). This CDR3 spans 14 amino acids. V lost 7 bases to trimming and J lost 4 bases, with 16 bases between them.

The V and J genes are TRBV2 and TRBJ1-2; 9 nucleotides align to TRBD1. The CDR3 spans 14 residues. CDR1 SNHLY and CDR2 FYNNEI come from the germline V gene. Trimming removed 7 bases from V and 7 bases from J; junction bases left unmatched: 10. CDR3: CASIRQGGFSGYTF. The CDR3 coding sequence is TGTGCCAGCATTCGACAGGGGGGTTTTTCTGGCTACACCTTC.

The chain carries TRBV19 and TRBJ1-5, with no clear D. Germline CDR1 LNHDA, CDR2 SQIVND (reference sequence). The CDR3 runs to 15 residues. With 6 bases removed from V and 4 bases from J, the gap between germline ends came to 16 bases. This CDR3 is CASRTTGILNQPQHF. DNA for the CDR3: TGTGCCAGTAGAACTACCGGGATTCTAAATCAGCCCCAGCATTTT. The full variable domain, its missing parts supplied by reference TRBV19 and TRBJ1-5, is DGGITQSPKYLFRKEGQNVTLSCEQNLNHDAMYWYRQDPGQGLRLIYYSQIVNDFQKGDIAEGYSVSREKKESFPLTVTSAQKNPTAFYLCASRTTGILNQPQHFGDGTRLSIL.

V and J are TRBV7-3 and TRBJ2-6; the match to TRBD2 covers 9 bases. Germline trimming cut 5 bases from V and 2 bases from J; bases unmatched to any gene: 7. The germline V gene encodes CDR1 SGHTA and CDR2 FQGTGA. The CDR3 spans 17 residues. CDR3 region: CASSAMRGGTGANVLTF. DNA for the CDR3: TGTGCCAGCAGCGCCATGCGGGGGGGCACTGGGGCCAACGTCCTGACTTTC.

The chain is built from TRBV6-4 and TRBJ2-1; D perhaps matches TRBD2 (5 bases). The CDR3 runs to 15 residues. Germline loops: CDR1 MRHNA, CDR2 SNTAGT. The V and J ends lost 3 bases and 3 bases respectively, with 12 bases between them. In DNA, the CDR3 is TGTGCCAGCAGTGAACAGAGAGGGCACTACAATGAGCAGTTCTTC. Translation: CASSEQRGHYNEQFF.

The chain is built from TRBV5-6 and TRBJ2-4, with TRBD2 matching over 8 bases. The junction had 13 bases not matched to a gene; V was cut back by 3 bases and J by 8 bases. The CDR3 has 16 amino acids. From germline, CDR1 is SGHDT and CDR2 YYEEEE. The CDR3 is CASSWSGGEGEDIQYF. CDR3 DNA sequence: TGTGCCAGCAGCTGGTCGGGGGGGGAGGGAGAGGACATTCAGTACTTC.

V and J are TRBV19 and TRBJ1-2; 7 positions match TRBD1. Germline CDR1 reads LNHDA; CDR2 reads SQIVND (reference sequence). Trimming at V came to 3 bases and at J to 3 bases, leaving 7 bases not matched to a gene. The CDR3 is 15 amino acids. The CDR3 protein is CASSMAKGADYGYTF. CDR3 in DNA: TGTGCCAGTAGTATGGCGAAGGGGGCGGACTATGGCTACACCTTC.

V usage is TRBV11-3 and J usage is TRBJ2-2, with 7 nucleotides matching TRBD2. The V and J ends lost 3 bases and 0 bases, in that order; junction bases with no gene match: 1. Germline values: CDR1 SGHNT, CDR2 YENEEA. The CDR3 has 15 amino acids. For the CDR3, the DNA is TGTGCCAGCAGCTTCGGACTAGCGAACACCGGGGAGCTGTTTTTT. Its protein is CASSFGLANTGELFF.